This T cell receptor beta chain appears in the sequencing data of a study of blood T cells in healthy people across ages. V gave up 5 bases and J gave up 3 bases, with 10 bases separating them. The V gene's germline CDR1 is SGHAT and CDR2 FQNNGV. The CDR3 spans 13 residues. A second PCR of 7 to 11 cycles used a sample-barcoded 5' primer and a J-beta primer mix. TCRdb passed the 5' RACE reads through MiXCR, listing each CDR3 protein once. The table has about 1.7 million distinct CDR3 sequences, under 30% seen once; the top ten hold 7.7%. This clonotype was observed a handful of times. This TCR derives from a woman between 25 and 40 years old in good health. The V call is TRBV11-2, the J call TRBJ1-1; no clear D gene. The sequenced sample consisted of blood. This chain's CDR3 is CASSEAGYTEAFF. The CDR3 coding sequence is TGTGCCAGCAGCGAGGCCGGTTACACTGAAGCTTTCTTT.